A selection of T cell receptor beta chains follows, all from one sample in a study of shared clonotypes between healthy human individuals. Libraries were prepared by immunoSEQ multiplex PCR; TCRdb keeps only in-frame clonotypes and omits some of them. The sample yields approximately 1.9 million clones, 80% to 95% seen once. Material for sequencing was naive CD8+ T cells from PBMCs. Every receptor here comes from a man younger than 35 in good health. Some clones in this sample may be carry-over from other donors' samples. CDR3s include the opening cysteine and the closing phenylalanine or tryptophan. D genes are given only for firm matches. Some rows have no size entry. The others give once, few or many, or a class for an expanded clone.

d_call	v_call	j_call	clone_size	cdr3_nt	cdr3_aa
.	TRBV5-1	TRBJ2-1	.	TGCGCCAGCAGGCAGCCGGGACATAGTGAGTTCTTC	CASRQPGHSEFF
.	TRBV9	TRBJ1-2	few	TGTGCCAGCAGCGTAGCTAAGGGTGTAAGAGACTACACCTTC	CASSVAKGVRDYTF
TRBD2	TRBV28	TRBJ2-7	.	TGTGCCAGCAGTTTCTATCGCGGGAGGTCCTACGAGCAGTACTTC	CASSFYRGRSYEQYF
TRBD2	TRBV7-6	TRBJ2-2	.	TGTGCCAGCAGTTGGGCCCTAGCGGGGACGATCACCGGGGAGCTGTTTTTT	CASSWALAGTITGELFF
.	TRBV2	TRBJ1-5	.	TGTGCCAGCAGTGACGAGGGCAATCAGCCCCAGCATTTT	CASSDEGNQPQHF
TRBD1	TRBV7-9	TRBJ2-7	.	TGTGCCAGCAGCTCCTCCGGGACAGGGGTCCCCTACGAGCAGTACTTC	CASSSSGTGVPYEQYF
.	TRBV9	TRBJ1-1	.	TGTGCCAGCAGCGTAGGAAGGGGGGGCACTGAAGCTTTCTTT	CASSVGRGGTEAFF
.	TRBV19	TRBJ2-7	.	TGTGCCAGTAGTATCCGATTGGCAACATACGAGCAGTACTTC	CASSIRLATYEQYF
TRBD2	TRBV4-3	TRBJ2-7	.	TGCGCCAGCAGCCAAGATAGCGGGAGATATTACGAGCAGTACTTC	CASSQDSGRYYEQYF
.	TRBV7-8	TRBJ2-7	once	TGTGCCAGCAGCCGGACAGGCGGGATCTACGAGCAGTACTTC	CASSRTGGIYEQYF
.	TRBV16	TRBJ2-1	.	TGTGCCAGCAGCCAATCGTCCCAGGGGGGTGAGCAGTTCTTC	CASSQSSQGGEQFF
TRBD1	TRBV9	TRBJ2-1	.	TGTGCCAGCAGCAAGGGACAGAAAAATGAGCAGTTCTTC	CASSKGQKNEQFF
TRBD2	TRBV6-1	TRBJ2-7	.	TGTGCTCTAAGTCCCCGGGAGGCGGGACCCTACGAGCAGTACTTC	CALSPREAGPYEQYF
TRBD1	TRBV10-3	TRBJ1-1	.	TGTGCCATCAGTGAGTCCGGACAGGTGACTGAAGCTTTCTTT	CAISESGQVTEAFF
TRBD2	TRBV4-3	TRBJ2-2	.	TGCGCCAGCAGCCCACTAGCGGGAGTTAACACCGGGGAGCTGTTTTTT	CASSPLAGVNTGELFF
TRBD2	TRBV5-1	TRBJ2-2	.	TGCGCCAGCAGCTTGCACCCCCGGCTAGCGGGGAACACCGGGGAGCTGTTTTTT	CASSLHPRLAGNTGELFF
TRBD1	TRBV7-6	TRBJ1-3	.	TGTGCCAGCAGTTACACAGGGGGCGGTGGAAACACCATATATTTT	CASSYTGGGGNTIYF
.	TRBV14	TRBJ2-7	.	TGTGCCAGCAGCCAAGATGGGGGGCTCTACGAGCAGTACTTC	CASSQDGGLYEQYF
TRBD2	TRBV19	TRBJ2-3	.	TGTGCCAGTAGTATCCTCAAGCGGGAGGGCACAGATACGCAGTATTTT	CASSILKREGTDTQYF
.	TRBV7-2	TRBJ2-1	once	TGTGCCAGCAGCTTGAGGCGGATCTACAATGAGCAGTTCTTC	CASSLRRIYNEQFF
TRBD2	TRBV29-1	TRBJ2-1	.	TGCAGCGTGGTTGGACTAGCCGGGAGACCATCCTACAATGAGCAGTTCTTC	CSVVGLAGRPSYNEQFF
.	TRBV10-3	TRBJ1-3	.	TGTGCCATCAGTGAGTCCGCTGGGCAGGGGAGCACCATATATTTT	CAISESAGQGSTIYF
.	TRBV25-1	TRBJ2-7	.	TGTGCCAGCAGTGAAACCTCCCTGAGCAGGGGGAGGTCCTACGAGCAGTACTTC	CASSETSLSRGRSYEQYF
.	TRBV9	TRBJ1-1	.	TGTGCCAGCAGCGCCCAATATCGACAGTCCACTGAAGCTTTCTTT	CASSAQYRQSTEAFF
.	TRBV28	TRBJ2-7	once	TGTGCCAGCAGTTTTTTTGGACAGACCTACGAGCAGTACTTC	CASSFFGQTYEQYF
.	TRBV7-3	TRBJ2-1	.	TGTGCCAGCAGCTTGCGCGGGACACCCTACAATGAGCAGTTCTTC	CASSLRGTPYNEQFF
TRBD1	TRBV29-1	TRBJ2-1	.	TGCAGCGACGGGACAGGGCACGAGTACAATGAGCAGTTCTTC	CSDGTGHEYNEQFF
TRBD1	TRBV13	TRBJ2-4	.	TGTGCCAGCAGCTGGTTACAGGGGTCTGCCAAAAACATTCAGTACTTC	CASSWLQGSAKNIQYF
TRBD2	TRBV13	TRBJ2-7	.	TGTGCCTGCAGCCTTATAGCGCGGGAGAGGTCCTACGAGCAGTACTTC	CACSLIARERSYEQYF
.	TRBV28	TRBJ1-5	once	TGTGCCAGCAGTCGGTATAGCAATCAGCCCCAGCATTTT	CASSRYSNQPQHF
.	TRBV5-1	TRBJ2-7	.	TGCGCCAGCAGCTTGTGGGGTGTTTCACCAGGCTACGAGCAGTACTTC	CASSLWGVSPGYEQYF
.	TRBV13	TRBJ1-1	.	TGTGCCAGCAGCCAGAACAGGGACCCTGAAGCTTTCTTT	CASSQNRDPEAFF
TRBD1	TRBV5-6	TRBJ1-2	.	TGTGCCAGCAGAGACAGGGCCCTGGTCCATTATGGCTACACCTTC	CASRDRALVHYGYTF
TRBD1	TRBV7-2	TRBJ2-7	.	TGTGCCAGCAGCTTAGTTGGGACAGGGCGATACGAGCAGTACTTC	CASSLVGTGRYEQYF
.	TRBV28	TRBJ2-1	.	TGTGCCAGCAGGACCCTAGGGACTGCATACAATGAGCAGTTCTTC	CASRTLGTAYNEQFF
TRBD2	TRBV13	TRBJ2-7	.	TGTGCCAGCAGCGACGGACTAGCGGGAGGGCCTAGGAGCGAGCAGTACTTC	CASSDGLAGGPRSEQYF
TRBD1	TRBV11-2	TRBJ2-2	.	TGTGCCAGCAGCCTCGACCGGGACAGGGGACGCACCGGGGAGCTGTTTTTT	CASSLDRDRGRTGELFF
.	TRBV19	TRBJ2-1	once	TGTGCCAGTAGTATAGGGTCAGGGCCCTACAATGAGCAGTTCTTC	CASSIGSGPYNEQFF
TRBD2	TRBV13	TRBJ2-2	.	TGTGCCAGCAGGCTTGAGGGACTAGAGCTCACCGGGGAGCTGTTTTTT	CASRLEGLELTGELFF
TRBD2	TRBV5-6	TRBJ2-7	.	TGTGCCAGCAGCACAGCGGGAGTGACCTACGAGCAGTACTTC	CASSTAGVTYEQYF
TRBD1	TRBV19	TRBJ2-7	.	TGTGCCAGTAGTATCGGTGGACAGGGGTACGAGCAGTACTTC	CASSIGGQGYEQYF
TRBD1	TRBV29-1	TRBJ2-7	.	TGCAGCGTTCCCGGGACAGGGCGCCCCTACGAGCAGTACTTC	CSVPGTGRPYEQYF
TRBD1	TRBV29-1	TRBJ2-7	.	TGCAGCGTTGAAGATCCAGGGGGCGGCTCCTACGAGCAGTACTTC	CSVEDPGGGSYEQYF
.	TRBV2	TRBJ2-1	.	TGTGCCAGCAGTGAAAGGGTCAATGAGCAGTTCTTC	CASSERVNEQFF
.	TRBV27	TRBJ1-1	.	TGTGCCAGCAGTCCACTGGACACGACGCGCCCCCCCGAAGCTTTCTTT	CASSPLDTTRPPEAFF
.	TRBV27	TRBJ2-7	.	TGTGCCAGCAAGACAGCATATAACGAGCAGTACTTC	CASKTAYNEQYF
TRBD2	TRBV4-2	TRBJ2-1	once	TGTGCCAGCAGCCAAGATATCTTCACTAGCGGTGCCTACAATGAGCAGTTCTTC	CASSQDIFTSGAYNEQFF
.	TRBV7-9	TRBJ2-2	few	TGTGCCAGCAGCTTAGTTGGCGGGGAGCTGTTTTTT	CASSLVGGELFF
.	TRBV5-4	TRBJ2-5	.	TGTGCCAGCAGCTGGGGGGCCACGTACCAAGAGACCCAGTACTTC	CASSWGATYQETQYF
.	TRBV28	TRBJ2-7	.	TGTGCCAGCAGTTCCGGGGACGGCTACTACGAGCAGTACTTC	CASSSGDGYYEQYF
TRBD2	TRBV13	TRBJ2-5	.	TGTGCCAGCAGCTTAGAGATCGGGACTAGCGGGAGTGGAAGAGAGACCCAGTACTTC	CASSLEIGTSGSGRETQYF
.	TRBV7-9	TRBJ2-1	.	TGTGCCAGCAGCGAAGCAATTCGGATTGAGCAGTTCTTC	CASSEAIRIEQFF
.	TRBV11-2	TRBJ1-1	.	TGTGCCAGCAGCAAGGGCAGGGGGAACACTGAAGCTTTCTTT	CASSKGRGNTEAFF
.	TRBV28	TRBJ2-7	.	TGTGCCAGCAGTTTAGAGGGTTCCTACGAGCAGTACTTC	CASSLEGSYEQYF
.	TRBV7-9	TRBJ1-1	.	TGTGCCAGCAGCTTAGACATGTCGCCGGGTAACACTGAAGCTTTCTTT	CASSLDMSPGNTEAFF